Shown below are 15 T cell receptor beta chains from a single sample sequenced in a study of follicular helper T cells after annual influenza vaccination. Using immunoSEQ multiplex PCR, the repertoire was profiled, and TCRdb retains in-frame clones only, with some absent. This table has a few thousand clones, about four fifths appearing once. Noted time point: 2014-2015 season, 7 days after vaccination. Source: CXCR5- memory CD4+ T cells sorted from blood, taken 7 days after influenza vaccination. These receptors were obtained from an adult who received the influenza vaccine.

The chain uses TRBV7-8 and TRBJ2-1, with no clear D. Germline values: CDR1 SGHVS, CDR2 FQNEAQ. The CDR3 totals 16 residues. Trimming took 0 bases from V and 0 from J, leaving 9 bases between them. The CDR3 sequence: CASSLARTSSYNEQFF. The CDR3 DNA reads TGTGCCAGCAGCTTAGCCCGAACGAGCTCCTACAATGAGCAGTTCTTC.

The J gene is TRBJ2-4, the V gene TRBV2; 7 nucleotides line up with TRBD1. V shed 4 bases and J 0 bases; nucleotides not matched to a gene: 12. The CDR3 is made up of 18 amino acids. In germline, CDR1 is SNHLY, CDR2 FYNNEI. This CDR3 reads CASSGSGQVFLAKNIQYF. The CDR3 DNA is TGTGCCAGCAGTGGGTCCGGACAGGTATTTCTAGCCAAAAACATTCAGTACTTC.

V is TRBV7-9 and J is TRBJ2-5; D could derive from TRBD1 or TRBD2 (5 bases each). V gave up 5 bases and J gave up 0 bases, with 10 bases separating them. Germline values: CDR1 SEHNR, CDR2 FQNEAQ (reference sequence). This CDR3 comprises 14 residues. CDR3 protein: CASSPGRYQETQYF. CDR3 DNA sequence: TGTGCCAGCAGCCCGGGACGGTACCAAGAGACCCAGTACTTC.

The chain has TRBV7-2 and TRBJ2-5; D is unresolved. V was pared by 2 bases and J by 5 bases, with 6 bases between. Germline V gene data show CDR1 as SGHTA and CDR2 as FQGNSA. This CDR3 region has 12 residues. The CDR3 sequence is CASSLIGETQYF. The CDR3 coding sequence is TGTGCCAGCAGCTTAATTGGCGAGACCCAGTACTTC.

This clone was seen only once. The chain employs TRBV10-1 and TRBJ1-3; the match to TRBD1 covers 8 bases. CDR1 is WNHNN, CDR2 SYGVQD, per germline (reference sequence). Unmatched junction bases numbered 6, after V lost 5 bases and J lost 0 bases. This CDR3 is built from 16 residues. CDR3 sequence (DNA): TGCGCCAGCAGTCCTGGACAGGGCGACTCTGGAAACACCATATATTTT. Translation: CASSPGQGDSGNTIYF.

The chain carries TRBV9 and TRBJ1-5; D is ambiguous. V lost 4 bases, J lost 6 bases, and 20 bases lay in between. The CDR3 runs to 16 residues. Germline assignment: CDR1 SGDLS and CDR2 YYNGEE. The CDR3 bases are TGTGCCAGCAGCCCCGGGGATATGGGCATATCTCAGCCCCAGCATTTT. The encoded protein is CASSPGDMGISQPQHF.

This sequence joins TRBV20-1 and TRBJ1-1, with D unresolved. Germline CDR1 and CDR2: DFQATT and SNEGSKA (reference sequence). The CDR3 loop spans 11 amino acids. V was cut by 2 bases and J by 3 bases, with 4 bases left in between. The CDR3 sequence is CSARRDTEAFF. The CDR3, as DNA: TGCAGTGCTAGAAGGGACACTGAAGCTTTCTTT.

V and J are TRBV5-1 and TRBJ2-3, with D perhaps matching TRBD2 (5 bases). The CDR3 has 16 residues. Trimming cost V 0 bases and J 1 base, with 12 bases left between them. Germline V lookup: CDR1 SGHRS, CDR2 YFSETQ. The chain's CDR3 is CASSLAAGSGTDTQYF. In DNA form, the CDR3 reads TGCGCCAGCAGCTTGGCCGCGGGTTCGGGCACAGATACGCAGTATTTT. The entire variable domain, with the rest obtained from reference TRBV5-1 and TRBJ2-3, is as follows: KAGVTQTPRYLIKTRGQQVTLSCSPISGHRSVSWYQQTPGQGLQFLFEYFSETQRNKGNFPGRFSGRQFSNSRSEMNVSTLELGDSALYLCASSLAAGSGTDTQYFGPGTRLTVL.

This clone has only one observation. The J gene is TRBJ1-1, the V gene TRBV5-6; 8 nucleotides match TRBD1. Germline assignment: CDR1 SGHDT and CDR2 YYEEEE. This CDR3 spans 17 amino acids. Trimming at V came to 0 bases and at J to 1 base, leaving 8 bases not matched to a gene. CDR3 amino acids: CASSLGQGHGRNTEAFF. CDR3 DNA sequence: TGTGCCAGCAGCTTGGGACAGGGGCACGGTCGGAACACTGAAGCTTTCTTT.

This chain uses TRBV7-2 with TRBJ2-7, with a possible D match to TRBD2 (5 bases). Germline CDR1 and CDR2: SGHTA and FQGNSA. Deletions cut 0 bases from V and 4 bases from J, with 7 bases between. CDR3 size: 13 residues. CDR3 nucleotides: TGTGCCAGCAGCTTAGCACCGGGATACGAGCAGTACTTC. It codes for CASSLAPGYEQYF.

This chain connects TRBV30 to TRBJ1-1, with D unclear. The CDR3 is 11 residues long. V lost 5 bases and J 5 bases, leaving 9 bases between the germline ends. Germline-derived CDR1 and CDR2 are GTSNPN and SVGIG (reference sequence). The CDR3 coding sequence is TGTGCCTGGGTCCTGGGGACTGAAGCTTTCTTT. The encoded protein is CAWVLGTEAFF.

The chain recombines TRBV7-2 with TRBJ1-2; D is perhaps TRBD1 (5 bases). The CDR3 is 13 residues long. V was clipped by 3 bases and J by 7 bases, with 12 bases between them. CDR1 SGHTA and CDR2 FQGNSA come from the germline V gene. As DNA, the CDR3 is TGTGCCAGCAGCTTGGTCCTCGGGGGTGGCTACACCTTC. This encodes CASSLVLGGGYTF. The full variable domain, with the rest looked up from reference TRBV7-2 and TRBJ1-2, is GAGVSQSPSNKVTEKGKDVELRCDPISGHTALYWYRQSLGQGLEFLIYFQGNSAPDKSGLPSDRFSAERTGGSVSTLTIQRTQQEDSAVYLCASSLVLGGGYTFGSGTRLTVV.

The chain carries TRBV4-1 and TRBJ1-3; D unclear. The CDR3 is made up of 12 amino acids. Trimming cost V 6 bases and J 2 bases, with 5 bases left between them. Germline V gene data show CDR1 as MGHRA and CDR2 as YSYEKL. The CDR3 coding sequence is TGCGCCAGCAGTCGAACTGGAAACACCATATATTTT. The encoded protein is CASSRTGNTIYF.

The rearrangement links TRBV19 to TRBJ2-5; possibly TRBD1 for D (5 bases). Trimming shortened V by 2 bases and J by 5 bases, and 12 bases separated the two germline ends. Germline V gene lookup returns CDR1 LNHDA and CDR2 SQIVND (reference sequence). This CDR3 has 14 residues. CDR3 protein: CASSITSGRETQYF. The CDR3 bases are TGTGCCAGTAGTATAACGTCAGGGCGGGAGACCCAGTACTTC. Based on the CDR3 plus reference TRBV19 and TRBJ2-5, the full variable domain is DGGITQSPKYLFRKEGQNVTLSCEQNLNHDAMYWYRQDPGQGLRLIYYSQIVNDFQKGDIAEGYSVSREKKESFPLTVTSAQKNPTAFYLCASSITSGRETQYFGPGTRLLVL.

Only one count was recorded for this clone. The J gene is TRBJ1-3, the V gene TRBV28; D remains unclear. CDR3 length: 17 residues. Trimming removed 5 bases from V and 5 bases from J, with 22 bases in between. CDR1 and CDR2 (germline): MDHEN, SYDVKM. The DNA for the CDR3 is TGTGCCAGCAGTGAACCCGGGTCCGCCAGGAAGAGAAACACCATATATTTT. This codes for CASSEPGSARKRNTIYF.